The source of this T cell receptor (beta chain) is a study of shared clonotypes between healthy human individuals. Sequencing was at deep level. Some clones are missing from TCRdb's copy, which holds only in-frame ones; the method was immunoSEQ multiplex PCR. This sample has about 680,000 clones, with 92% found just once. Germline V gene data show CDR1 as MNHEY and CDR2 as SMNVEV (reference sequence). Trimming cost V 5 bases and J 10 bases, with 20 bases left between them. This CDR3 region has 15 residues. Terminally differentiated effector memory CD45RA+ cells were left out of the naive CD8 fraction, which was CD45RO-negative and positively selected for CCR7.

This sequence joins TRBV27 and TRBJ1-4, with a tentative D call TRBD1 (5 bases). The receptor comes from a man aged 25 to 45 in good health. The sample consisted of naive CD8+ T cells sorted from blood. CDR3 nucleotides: TGTGCCAGCAGTAATCCCGGGACCCAGGGAGGAAAACTGTTTTTT. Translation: CASSNPGTQGGKLFF.